This T cell receptor beta chain was sequenced during a study of T cells in localized non-small cell lung cancer. Study-level findings and limits: Among the tissues sampled, uninvolved adjacent lung had the highest T cell clonality, above tumor. Of the top 100 tumor clones, median approximately 60 were in adjacent lung, over 25 among its top 100.

V lost 4 bases, J lost 6 bases, and 15 bases lay in between. CDR1 is KGHSH, CDR2 LQKENI, per germline. This CDR3 is built from 14 residues. In regard to this clone: The antigen remains unidentified.

Profiled with immunoSEQ multiplex PCR; TCRdb holds only in-frame clones, not every one. The profile shows 20,000 to 25,000 clones, around nine tenths of them singletons. This TCR came from a female donor older than 55 with stage I lung adenocarcinoma. Material: peripheral blood, obtained before any cancer treatment. V and J are TRBV18 and TRBJ1-1, with a possible D match to TRBD1 (6 bases). In DNA form, the CDR3 reads TGTGCCAGCTCACAAGCGAATGGGGGCGCTGAAGCTTTCTTT. Protein: CASSQANGGAEAFF.